This T cell receptor beta chain was obtained from a study of T cells in Graves' hyperthyroidism and ophthalmopathy. Amplified regions were TCR beta CDR3 sequences from RNA transcripts. An initial round of RT-PCR targeting the TCR CDR3 relied on the HTBI primer set. TCRdb analysed the multiplex PCR reads with MiXCR anew, one entry per CDR3 protein. The data hold hundreds of thousands of distinct CDR3 sequences, with less than 15% observed a single time. The CDR3 covers 13 residues. CDR1 is GTSNPN and CDR2 is SVGIG in the germline V gene (reference sequence). Trimming removed 8 bases from V and 9 bases from J; junction bases left unmatched: 13. This clonotype was seen only once.

This sequence was found in a young woman with Graves' hyperthyroidism. The chain carries TRBV30 and TRBJ2-7; 10 bases agree with TRBD2. Material: blood. For the CDR3, the DNA is TGTGCCAGCGATCTAGCGGGAGATGTAGTGCAGTACTTC. It is translated as CASDLAGDVVQYF.